These 26 T cell receptor beta chains were sequenced from one sample in a study of human T cells and chemical hapten exposure. A single record per CDR3 protein comes from TCRdb applying MiXCR to the RACE reads. The repertoire holds some 65,000 distinct CDR3 sequences, about 6.5% seen once, with roughly 3.5% in the top ten. This sample's time point: healthy volunteer bleed at 6 weeks. Total RNA extraction was carried out from unfractionated whole blood. Sequences were obtained from whole blood. Receptors were obtained from a female donor in good health. Some clones in this sample may be carry-over from other donors' samples.

At least ten counts were recorded for this clonotype. The chain couples TRBV5-1 to TRBJ2-1; D perhaps matches TRBD1 (5 bases). V was shortened by 3 bases and J by 6 bases, with 16 bases between the two germline ends. This CDR3 comprises 15 residues. Germline CDR1 SGHRS, CDR2 YFSETQ. Here the CDR3 reads CASSSQGWLGNEQFF. CDR3 sequence (DNA): TGCGCCAGCAGCTCGCAGGGATGGTTGGGCAATGAGCAGTTCTTC.

This clonotype was seen repeatedly, ten times or more. The gene calls are TRBV5-1 and TRBJ1-6; possible D gene TRBD1, 6 bases. Germline assignment: CDR1 SGHRS and CDR2 YFSETQ. V was trimmed by 4 bases and J by 10 bases, leaving 18 bases between them. The CDR3 contains 15 residues. For the CDR3, the DNA is TGCGCCAGCAGCACGGATCCAGGGGACGGATCACCCCTCCACTTT. This translates into CASSTDPGDGSPLHF.

This clonotype occurred many times. V usage is TRBV2 and J usage is TRBJ2-2, with no clear D. Germline V CDR1 and CDR2: SNHLY, FYNNEI. The V end was cut by 4 bases, the J end by 3 bases, with 9 bases between. The CDR3 has 14 residues. CDR3 sequence reads: CASSGWTDTGELFF. The CDR3 DNA reads TGTGCCAGCAGTGGTTGGACGGACACCGGGGAGCTGTTTTTT.

There are many counts of this clonotype. This chain connects TRBV24-1 to TRBJ1-1; 7 positions agree with TRBD1. With V trimmed by 7 bases and J by 1 base, 5 bases remained unmatched. The CDR3 sequence is 14 residues long. Per the germline V gene, CDR1 is KGHDR and CDR2 is SFDVKD. CDR3 residues: CATRDTGENTEAFF. CDR3 nucleotide sequence: TGTGCCACCAGGGACACAGGGGAGAACACTGAAGCTTTCTTT.

This clonotype was observed at least ten times. The chain is built from TRBV28 and TRBJ2-3; unclear D gene. CDR1 is MDHEN and CDR2 is SYDVKM in the germline V gene. V was shortened by 6 bases and J by 8 bases, with 12 bases between the two germline ends. The CDR3 length is 12 residues. The CDR3 spells CASSPGPRTQYF. CDR3 DNA: TGTGCCAGCAGCCCCGGGCCTCGTACGCAGTATTTT.

This clonotype was counted at least ten times. This chain connects TRBV12-3 or TRBV12-4 to TRBJ2-7; 10 nucleotides agree with TRBD2. The ends lost 4 bases at V and 6 bases at J; junction bases unmatched: 12. The CDR3 is 16 amino acids. CDR3 sequence: CASSSSFTSGTTEQYF. CDR3 nucleotides: TGTGCCAGCAGTTCCTCCTTTACTAGCGGGACAACCGAGCAGTACTTC.

This clonotype showed up many times. The CDR3 sequence is CATISGPGTLGEQFF. In nucleotides, the CDR3 is TGTGCCACCATCAGTGGGCCGGGCACCCTAGGGGAGCAGTTCTTC. V and J are TRBV15 and TRBJ2-1, with D unresolved. CDR3 length: 15 residues. V gave up 7 bases and J gave up 10 bases, with 23 bases separating them. Germline CDR1 is LNHNV and CDR2 is YYDKDF (reference sequence).

This clonotype was observed at least ten times. The CDR3 nucleotides are TGTGCCAGCAGATCGGGACAGGGGAGTGAGCAGTTCTTC. Translating it yields CASRSGQGSEQFF. This rearrangement joins TRBV6-5 to TRBJ2-1, with 10 bases that match TRBD1. The V and J ends lost 6 bases and 9 bases, in that order; junction bases with no gene match: 5. There are 13 residues in the CDR3. Germline assignment: CDR1 MNHEY and CDR2 SVGAGI.

The rearrangement joins TRBV30 to TRBJ2-7; D is ambiguous. The germline V and J ends were trimmed by 2 bases and 3 bases, with 11 bases remaining between them. The germline V gene has CDR1 GTSNPN and CDR2 SVGIG (reference sequence). This CDR3 is built from 13 residues. For the CDR3, the DNA is TGTGCCTGGAGTCGTGGCATACTCTACGAGCAGTACTTC. Residues: CAWSRGILYEQYF.

This clonotype has ten or more counts. The DNA for the CDR3 is TGCAGTGCTAGAGGGACGAGCTCCTATAATTCACCCCTCCACTTT. Its translation is CSARGTSSYNSPLHF. The V gene is TRBV20-1, the J gene TRBJ1-6, with no clear D. V gave up 1 base and J gave up 0 bases, with 7 bases separating them. Germline CDR1 is DFQATT and CDR2 is SNEGSKA (reference sequence). The CDR3 sequence is 15 residues long.

The sample holds a few counts of this clonotype. The gene calls are TRBV2 and TRBJ2-2, with TRBD1 as a possible D gene (6 bases). Trimming took 9 bases from V and 6 from J, leaving 17 bases between them. CDR3 size: 14 residues. CDR1 is SNHLY, CDR2 FYNNEI, per germline. In DNA form, the CDR3 reads TGTGCCAGTAGGGGGTTCGAGTCTCCCGGGGAGCTGTTTTTT. The encoded protein is CASRGFESPGELFF. The full variable domain, its missing parts supplied by reference TRBV2 and TRBJ2-2, is EPEVTQTPSHQVTQMGQEVILRCVPISNHLYFYWYRQILGQKVEFLVSFYNNEISEKSEIFDDQFSVERPDGSNFTLKIRSTKLEDSAMYFCASRGFESPGELFFGEGSRLTVL.

This chain joins TRBV19 and TRBJ1-1, with TRBD1 as a possible D gene (5 bases). This CDR3 is 14 amino acids long. Germline V lookup: CDR1 LNHDA, CDR2 SQIVND (reference sequence). The V end lost 7 bases, the J end lost 1 base, and 13 bases lay between the germline ends. CDR3 coding DNA: TGTGCCAGTATTCCTATAGGGGCGAACACTGAAGCTTTCTTT. Encoded protein: CASIPIGANTEAFF.

This clonotype was counted between two and nine times. This chain's CDR3 is CSVEDGTGYGYEQYF. DNA for the CDR3: TGCAGCGTTGAAGACGGGACAGGGTATGGCTACGAGCAGTACTTC. The chain joins TRBV29-1 to TRBJ2-7; 9 bases agree with TRBD1. Trimming removed 0 bases from V and 3 bases from J; junction bases left unmatched: 6. This CDR3 has 15 residues. Germline V gene data show CDR1 as SQVTM and CDR2 as ANQGSEA.

This chain uses TRBV7-2 with TRBJ2-2, with D possibly TRBD2 on 5 matching bases. This CDR3 contains 17 residues. V was cut by 5 bases and J by 4 bases, with 20 bases left in between. CDR1 SGHTA and CDR2 FQGNSA come from the germline V gene. CDR3 bases: TGTGCCAGCAGCCCCAAGCTAGCCGTCTTAATCACCGGGGAGCTGTTTTTT. This codes for CASSPKLAVLITGELFF.

The V and J genes are TRBV12-3 or TRBV12-4 and TRBJ1-1, with 9 bases lining up with TRBD1. V was clipped by 4 bases and J by 7 bases; unmatched bases: 1. The CDR3 length is 12 residues. CDR3 sequence: CASSYRGLEAFF. The CDR3 DNA reads as TGTGCCAGCAGTTACAGGGGGCTTGAAGCTTTCTTT.

This clonotype was picked up a small number of times. The V and J genes are TRBV6-1 and TRBJ1-5, with D possibly matching TRBD1 (5 bases). CDR1 and CDR2 from the germline V gene are MNHNS and SASEGT. CDR3 length equals 16 residues. The V and J ends lost 4 bases and 2 bases respectively, with 15 bases between them. CDR3 sequence reads: CASSAKEGAGNQPQHF. The CDR3 DNA sequence: TGTGCCAGCAGTGCAAAGGAAGGGGCGGGCAATCAGCCCCAGCATTTT.

This clonotype has a count of ten or more. The chain combines TRBV6-6 with TRBJ2-6, with unresolved D. The germline gives CDR1 MNHNY, CDR2 SVGAGI (reference sequence). The V gene lost 8 bases and the J gene lost 0 bases, with 2 bases spanning the gap. This CDR3 contains 12 residues. This chain's CDR3 is CASDSGANVLTF. DNA for the CDR3: TGTGCCAGCGACTCTGGGGCCAACGTCCTGACTTTC.

The rearrangement links TRBV20-1 to TRBJ2-3; D could derive from TRBD1 or TRBD2 (5 bases each). V was shortened by 6 bases and J by 2 bases, with 9 bases between the two germline ends. This CDR3 has 12 amino acids. Germline V gene data show CDR1 as DFQATT and CDR2 as SNEGSKA (reference sequence). CDR3 loop: CSAEGTTDTQYF. The CDR3 DNA follows: TGCAGTGCGGAAGGGACCACAGATACGCAGTATTTT.

In its sample, this clonotype was seen a few times. The V gene is TRBV27, the J gene TRBJ1-4; unclear D gene. The germline CDR1 and CDR2 sequences are MNHEY and SMNVEV (reference sequence). The CDR3 loop spans 16 amino acids. V was clipped by 3 bases and J by 0 bases, with 11 bases between them. DNA for the CDR3: TGTGCCAGCAGTTTGTGGGCGGATGCAACTAATGAAAAACTGTTTTTT. Protein sequence: CASSLWADATNEKLFF.

The V call is TRBV7-2, the J call TRBJ2-1, with D tentatively TRBD1 (6 bases). CDR1 SGHTA and CDR2 FQGNSA come from the germline V gene. Trimming left V 3 bases short and J 9 bases short, with 9 bases between. The CDR3 extends over 12 amino acids. CDR3 residues: CASSFRGFEQFF. CDR3 sequence (DNA): TGTGCCAGCAGCTTCAGGGGATTTGAGCAGTTCTTC.

This clonotype was observed at least ten times. This chain uses TRBV28 with TRBJ1-1, with a tentative D call TRBD1 (6 bases). CDR3 length equals 14 residues. Trimming pared 7 bases from V and 3 bases from J, leaving 15 bases between. Germline loops: CDR1 MDHEN, CDR2 SYDVKM. The CDR3 here is CASTLTGQHTEAFF. CDR3 in DNA: TGTGCCAGCACCTTAACAGGACAGCACACTGAAGCTTTCTTT.

This clonotype was picked up many times. The chain links TRBV7-8 to TRBJ2-3; D remains ambiguous. This CDR3 has 15 amino acids. Germline CDR1 and CDR2: SGHVS and FQNEAQ. Trimming took off 1 base at V and 0 bases at J, with 8 bases between the two ends. The CDR3 is CASSLVMASTDTQYF. The CDR3 coding sequence is TGTGCCAGCAGCTTAGTAATGGCTAGCACAGATACGCAGTATTTT.

There are many counts of this clonotype. The gene calls are TRBV2 and TRBJ2-4, with no clear D. CDR3 length: 14 amino acids. The germline V and J ends were trimmed by 5 bases and 0 bases, with 8 bases remaining between them. CDR1 SNHLY and CDR2 FYNNEI come from the germline V gene. This CDR3 is CASSQPLAKNIQYF. The CDR3 DNA reads as TGTGCCAGCAGTCAGCCCCTAGCCAAAAACATTCAGTACTTC. Using reference TRBV2 and TRBJ2-4 for the parts outside the CDR3, the full variable domain is EPEVTQTPSHQVTQMGQEVILRCVPISNHLYFYWYRQILGQKVEFLVSFYNNEISEKSEIFDDQFSVERPDGSNFTLKIRSTKLEDSAMYFCASSQPLAKNIQYFGAGTRLSVL.

This clonotype was seen a handful of times. The CDR3 sequence is CATSDSGQGNYEQYF. The CDR3 bases are TGTGCCACCAGTGACTCGGGACAGGGGAACTACGAGCAGTACTTC. This sequence joins TRBV24-1 and TRBJ2-7; 10 nucleotides match TRBD1. The CDR3 consists of 15 residues. Per the germline V gene, CDR1 is KGHDR and CDR2 is SFDVKD. The J segment lost 3 bases and the V segment lost 4 bases, leaving 5 bases of the junction unmatched.

This clonotype came up many times. J is TRBJ1-1 and V is TRBV2; D call uncertain. Germline V CDR1 and CDR2: SNHLY, FYNNEI. The CDR3 runs 13 residues. V was cut by 4 bases and J by 1 base, with 7 bases left in between. DNA of the CDR3: TGTGCCAGCAGTGTACTTAGGAACACTGAAGCTTTCTTT. Translated, it gives CASSVLRNTEAFF.

This clonotype was detected many times. The chain links TRBV2 to TRBJ2-5; tentative D call: TRBD2 (7 bases). Per germline, CDR1 SNHLY and CDR2 FYNNEI. Trimming removed 3 bases from V and 5 bases from J, with 22 bases in between. The CDR3 is made up of 17 amino acids. CDR3 loop: CASSDGYPSGGGETQYF. In DNA, the CDR3 is TGTGCCAGCAGTGACGGCTACCCAAGTGGGGGGGGCGAGACCCAGTACTTC.